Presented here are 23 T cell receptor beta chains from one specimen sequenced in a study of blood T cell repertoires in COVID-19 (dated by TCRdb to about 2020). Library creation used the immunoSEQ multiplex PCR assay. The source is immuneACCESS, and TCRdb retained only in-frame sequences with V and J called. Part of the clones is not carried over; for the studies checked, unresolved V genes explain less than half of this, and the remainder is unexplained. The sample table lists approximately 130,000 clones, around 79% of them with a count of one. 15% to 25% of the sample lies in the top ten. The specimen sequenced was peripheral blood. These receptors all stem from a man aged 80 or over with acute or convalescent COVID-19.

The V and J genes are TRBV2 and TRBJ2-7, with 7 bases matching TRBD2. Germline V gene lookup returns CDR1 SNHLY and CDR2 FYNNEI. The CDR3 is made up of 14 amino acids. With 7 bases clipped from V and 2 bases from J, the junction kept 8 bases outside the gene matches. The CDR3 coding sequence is TGTGCCAGCACGGGTTTGGGGGGGACCTACGAGCAGTACTTC. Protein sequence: CASTGLGGTYEQYF.

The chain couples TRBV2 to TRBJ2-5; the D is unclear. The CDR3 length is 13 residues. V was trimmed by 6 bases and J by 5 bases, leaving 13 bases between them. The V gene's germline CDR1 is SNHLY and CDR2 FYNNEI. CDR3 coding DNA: TGTGCCAGCAGGTCGCGAGCGCTGGAGACCCAGTACTTC. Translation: CASRSRALETQYF.

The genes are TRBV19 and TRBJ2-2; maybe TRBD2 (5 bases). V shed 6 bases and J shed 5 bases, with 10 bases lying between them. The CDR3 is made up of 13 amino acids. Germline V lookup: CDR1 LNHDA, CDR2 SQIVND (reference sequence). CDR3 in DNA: TGTGCCAGTAGCCAAAGGAGGACCGGGGAGCTGTTTTTT. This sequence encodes CASSQRRTGELFF.

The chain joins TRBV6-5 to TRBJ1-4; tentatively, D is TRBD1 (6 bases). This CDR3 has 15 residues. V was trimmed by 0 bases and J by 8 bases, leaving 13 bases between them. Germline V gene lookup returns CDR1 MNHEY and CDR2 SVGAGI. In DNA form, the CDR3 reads TGTGCCAGCAGTTACTCGAGTACAGGGAAGGAAAAACTGTTTTTT. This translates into CASSYSSTGKEKLFF.

For the CDR3, the DNA is TGCGCCAGCAGCCTAAATACAGAACAAGAGACCCAGTACTTC. Amino acids: CASSLNTEQETQYF. V gene TRBV4-1 combines with J gene TRBJ2-5; no reliable D call. The CDR3 covers 14 residues. Trimming left V 4 bases short and J 2 bases short, with 11 bases between. Per the germline V gene, CDR1 is MGHRA and CDR2 is YSYEKL.

The CDR3 nucleotides read TGCAGCCTTGGACAGGCCCAAGGGGAGACCCAGTACTTC. This sequence encodes CSLGQAQGETQYF. The chain employs TRBV29-1 and TRBJ2-5; TRBD1 matches 7 bases. The CDR3 is made up of 13 amino acids. V lost 8 bases to trimming and J lost 5 bases; unmatched junction nucleotides: 11. The germline V gene encodes CDR1 SQVTM and CDR2 ANQGSEA.

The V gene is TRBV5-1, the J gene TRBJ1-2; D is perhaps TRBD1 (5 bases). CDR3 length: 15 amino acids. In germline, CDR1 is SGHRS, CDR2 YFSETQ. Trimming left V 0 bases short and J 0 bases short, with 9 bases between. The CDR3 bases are TGCGCCAGCAGCTTGGAGGGCAGGGCTAACTATGGCTACACCTTC. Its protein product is CASSLEGRANYGYTF.

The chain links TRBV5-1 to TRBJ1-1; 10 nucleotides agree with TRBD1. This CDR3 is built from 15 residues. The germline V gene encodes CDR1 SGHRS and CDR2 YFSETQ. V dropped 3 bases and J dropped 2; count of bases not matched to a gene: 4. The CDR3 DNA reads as TGCGCCAGCAGCTCGTGGACAGGGGGAAACACTGAAGCTTTCTTT. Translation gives CASSSWTGGNTEAFF.

CDR3 residues: CASGEDRGLIQPQHF. The CDR3 coding sequence is TGTGCTAGTGGCGAGGACAGGGGGCTAATTCAGCCCCAGCATTTT. The V gene is TRBV12-5, the J gene TRBJ1-5; 11 positions agree with TRBD1. This CDR3 is built from 15 residues. V lost 6 bases to trimming and J lost 6 bases; unmatched junction nucleotides: 7. Germline V gives CDR1 LGHNT, CDR2 FRNRAP.

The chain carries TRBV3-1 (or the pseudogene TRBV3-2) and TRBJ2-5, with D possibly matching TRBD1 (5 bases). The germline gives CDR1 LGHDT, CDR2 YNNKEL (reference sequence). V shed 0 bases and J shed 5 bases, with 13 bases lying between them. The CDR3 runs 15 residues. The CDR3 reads CASSQDPAGMETQYF. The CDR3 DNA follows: TGTGCCAGCAGCCAAGATCCGGCAGGGATGGAGACCCAGTACTTC.

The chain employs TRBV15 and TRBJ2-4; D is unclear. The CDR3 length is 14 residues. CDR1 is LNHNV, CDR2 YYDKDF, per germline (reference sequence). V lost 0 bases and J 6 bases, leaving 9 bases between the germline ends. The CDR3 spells CATSRDLRGNIQYF. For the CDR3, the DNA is TGTGCCACCAGCAGAGATCTGCGTGGAAACATTCAGTACTTC.

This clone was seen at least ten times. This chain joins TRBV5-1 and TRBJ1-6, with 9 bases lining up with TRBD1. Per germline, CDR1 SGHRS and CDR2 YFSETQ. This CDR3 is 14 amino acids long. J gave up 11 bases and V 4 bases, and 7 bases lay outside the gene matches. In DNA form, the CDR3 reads TGCGCCAGCAGCCCCGGACAGGGGAAGGCACCCCTCCACTTT. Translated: CASSPGQGKAPLHF.

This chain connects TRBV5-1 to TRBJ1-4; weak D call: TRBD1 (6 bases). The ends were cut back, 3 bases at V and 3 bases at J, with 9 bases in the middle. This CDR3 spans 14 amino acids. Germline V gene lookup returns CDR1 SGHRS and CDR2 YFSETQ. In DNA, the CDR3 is TGCGCCAGCAGCTGGGGGGGCTCTAATGAAAAACTGTTTTTT. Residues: CASSWGGSNEKLFF. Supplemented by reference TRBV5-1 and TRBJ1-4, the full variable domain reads KAGVTQTPRYLIKTRGQQVTLSCSPISGHRSVSWYQQTPGQGLQFLFEYFSETQRNKGNFPGRFSGRQFSNSRSEMNVSTLELGDSALYLCASSWGGSNEKLFFGSGTQLSVL.

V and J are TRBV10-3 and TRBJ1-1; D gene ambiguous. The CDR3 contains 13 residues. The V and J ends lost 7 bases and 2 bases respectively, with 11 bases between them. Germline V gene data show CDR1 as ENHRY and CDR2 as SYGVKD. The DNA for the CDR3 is TGTGCCATCACCCCTTTGAGTAACACTGAAGCTTTCTTT. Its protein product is CAITPLSNTEAFF.

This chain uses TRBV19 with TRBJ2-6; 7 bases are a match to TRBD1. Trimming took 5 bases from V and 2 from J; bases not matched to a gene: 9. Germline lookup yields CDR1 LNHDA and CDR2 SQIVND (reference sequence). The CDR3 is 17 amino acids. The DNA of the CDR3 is TGTGCCAGTAGTGGGACAGCTCGTCTGCCTGGGGCCAACGTCCTGACTTTC. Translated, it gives CASSGTARLPGANVLTF.

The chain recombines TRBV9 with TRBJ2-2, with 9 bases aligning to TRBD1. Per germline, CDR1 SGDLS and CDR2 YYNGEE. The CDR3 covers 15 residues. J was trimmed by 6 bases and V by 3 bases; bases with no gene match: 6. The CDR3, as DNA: TGTGCCAGCAGCGAGGGACAGGGTATTCCCGGGGAGCTGTTTTTT. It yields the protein CASSEGQGIPGELFF. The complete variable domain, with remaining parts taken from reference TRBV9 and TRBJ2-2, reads DSGVTQTPKHLITATGQRVTLRCSPRSGDLSVYWYQQSLDQGLQFLIQYYNGEERAKGNILERFSAQQFPDLHSELNLSSLELGDSALYFCASSEGQGIPGELFFGEGSRLTVL.

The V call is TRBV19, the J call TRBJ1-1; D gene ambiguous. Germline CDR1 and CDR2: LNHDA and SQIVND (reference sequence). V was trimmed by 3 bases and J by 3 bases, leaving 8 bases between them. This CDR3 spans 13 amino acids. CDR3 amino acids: CASSMSWYTEAFF. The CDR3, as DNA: TGTGCCAGTAGTATGAGCTGGTACACTGAAGCTTTCTTT.

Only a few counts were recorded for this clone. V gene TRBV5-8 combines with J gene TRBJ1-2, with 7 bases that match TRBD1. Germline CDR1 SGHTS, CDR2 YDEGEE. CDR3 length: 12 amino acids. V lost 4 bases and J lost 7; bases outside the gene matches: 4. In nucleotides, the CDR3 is TGTGCCAGCAGCATAACAGGGGCTGGCTACACCTTC. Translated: CASSITGAGYTF.

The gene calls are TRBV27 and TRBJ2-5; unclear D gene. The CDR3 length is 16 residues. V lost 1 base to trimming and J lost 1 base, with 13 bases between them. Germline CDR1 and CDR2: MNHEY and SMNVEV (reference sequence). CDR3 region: CASSLCVNFFQETQYF. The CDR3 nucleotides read TGTGCCAGCAGTTTATGTGTAAACTTTTTCCAAGAGACCCAGTACTTC.

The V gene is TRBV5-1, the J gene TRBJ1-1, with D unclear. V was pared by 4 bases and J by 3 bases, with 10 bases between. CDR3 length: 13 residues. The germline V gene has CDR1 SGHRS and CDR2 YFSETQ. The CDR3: CASSPDGDTEAFF. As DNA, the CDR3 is TGCGCCAGCAGCCCAGACGGGGACACTGAAGCTTTCTTT.

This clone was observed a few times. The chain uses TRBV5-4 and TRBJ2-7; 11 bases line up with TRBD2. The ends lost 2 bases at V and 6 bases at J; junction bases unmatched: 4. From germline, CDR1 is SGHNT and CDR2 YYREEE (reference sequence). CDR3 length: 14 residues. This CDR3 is CASSFSGGVFEQYF. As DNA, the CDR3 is TGTGCCAGCAGCTTTAGCGGGGGGGTTTTCGAGCAGTACTTC. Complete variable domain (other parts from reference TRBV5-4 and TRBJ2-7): ETGVTQSPTHLIKTRGQQVTLRCSSQSGHNTVSWYQQALGQGPQFIFQYYREEENGRGNFPPRFSGLQFPNYSSELNVNALELDDSALYLCASSFSGGVFEQYFGPGTRLTVT.

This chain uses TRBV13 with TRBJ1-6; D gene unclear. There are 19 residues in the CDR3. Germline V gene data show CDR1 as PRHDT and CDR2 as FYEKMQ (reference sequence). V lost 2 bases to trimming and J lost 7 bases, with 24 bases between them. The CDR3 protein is CASSLSRVSSQLKNSPLHF. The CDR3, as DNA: TGTGCCAGCAGCTTATCGAGGGTTTCCAGCCAACTAAAAAATTCACCCCTCCACTTT. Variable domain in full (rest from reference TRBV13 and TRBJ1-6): AAGVIQSPRHLIKEKRETATLKCYPIPRHDTVYWYQQGPGQDPQFLISFYEKMQSDKGSIPDRFSAQQFSDYHSELNMSSLELGDSALYFCASSLSRVSSQLKNSPLHFGNGTRLTVT.

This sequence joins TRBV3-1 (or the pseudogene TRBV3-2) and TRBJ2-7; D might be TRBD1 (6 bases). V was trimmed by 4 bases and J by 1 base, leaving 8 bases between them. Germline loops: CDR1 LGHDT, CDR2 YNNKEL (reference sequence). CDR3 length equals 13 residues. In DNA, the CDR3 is TGTGCCAGCAGCCGAGGACAGTCCTACGAGCAGTACTTC. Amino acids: CASSRGQSYEQYF.